This record concerns one T cell receptor (beta chain) sequence. These data are taken from a study of blood T cells in healthy people across ages. Trimming removed 5 bases at V and 12 bases at J, with 18 bases between. CDR1 and CDR2 (germline): LNHDA, SQIVND (reference sequence). This CDR3 contains 13 residues. A sample-barcoded 5' primer and a J-beta primer mix were used in a second PCR of roughly 6 to 11 cycles. TCRdb used MiXCR to reprocess the 5' RACE reads, holding one entry per CDR3 protein. The sample has approximately 1,700,000 distinct CDR3 sequences, roughly two fifths seen once. J is TRBJ2-3 and V is TRBV19; D is perhaps TRBD1 (6 bases). The sequencing sample was made of blood. This sequence was found in a human donor in good health. Here the CDR3 reads CASSADRFETQYF. Here the CDR3 DNA reads TGTGCCAGTAGTGCGGACAGATTCGAGACCCAGTATTTT. Using reference TRBV19 and TRBJ2-3 for the parts outside the CDR3, the full variable domain is DGGITQSPKYLFRKEGQNVTLSCEQNLNHDAMYWYRQDPGQGLRLIYYSQIVNDFQKGDIAEGYSVSREKKESFPLTVTSAQKNPTAFYLCASSADRFETQYFGPGTRLTVL.